What follows is one T cell receptor beta chain and its context. The sample comes from a study of shared clonotypes between healthy human individuals. Replicate sorted-subset PCRs were loaded with around 220 ng DNA, 29,000 or so T cell genomes. Sequencing was performed with immunoSEQ multiplex PCR; in TCRdb, only in-frame clones are kept and a portion is missing. The sample records about 1.5 million clones, approximately 98% being singletons. This CDR3 spans 14 amino acids. Germline V gene lookup returns CDR1 LGHNA and CDR2 YNFKEQ. J was trimmed by 6 bases and V by 1 base; bases with no gene match: 3. This TCR was sampled from a man aged 25-45 years in good health. The gene calls are TRBV4-2 and TRBJ2-1, with 7 bases identical to TRBD2. Material for sequencing was naive CD4+ T cells sorted from blood. Subset defined: CD45RA+ positively selected. CDR3 region: CASSQAGGPNEQFF. CDR3 sequence (DNA): TGTGCCAGCAGCCAAGCGGGAGGACCCAATGAGCAGTTCTTC.